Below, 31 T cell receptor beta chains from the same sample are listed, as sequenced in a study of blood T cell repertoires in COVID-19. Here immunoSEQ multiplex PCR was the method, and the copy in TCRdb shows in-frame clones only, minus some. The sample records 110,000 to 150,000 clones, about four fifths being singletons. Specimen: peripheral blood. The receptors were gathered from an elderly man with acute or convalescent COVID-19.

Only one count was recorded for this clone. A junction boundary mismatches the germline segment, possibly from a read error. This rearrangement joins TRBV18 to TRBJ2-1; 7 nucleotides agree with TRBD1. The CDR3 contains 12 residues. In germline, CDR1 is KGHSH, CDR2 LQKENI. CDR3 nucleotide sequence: TGTGCCAGCTCACTATCAAACAGGGGCCTGATCTTC. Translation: CASSLSNRGLIF. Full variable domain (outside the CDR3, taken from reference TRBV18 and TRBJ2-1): NAGVMQNPRHLVRRRGQEARLRCSPMKGHSHVYWYRQLPEEGLKFMVYLQKENIIDESGMPKERFSAEFPKEGPSILRIQQVVRGDSAAYFCASSLSNRGLIFGPGTRLTVL.

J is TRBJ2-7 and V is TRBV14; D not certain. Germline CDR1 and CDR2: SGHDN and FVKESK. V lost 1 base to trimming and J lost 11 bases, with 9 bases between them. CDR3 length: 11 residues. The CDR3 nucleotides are TGTGCCAGCAGCCAAGGCGGCCTGGAGTACTTC. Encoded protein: CASSQGGLEYF.

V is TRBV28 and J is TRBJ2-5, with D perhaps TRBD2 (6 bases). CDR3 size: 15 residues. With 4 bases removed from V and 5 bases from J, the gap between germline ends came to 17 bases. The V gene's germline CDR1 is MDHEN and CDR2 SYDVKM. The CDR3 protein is CASSSPGGLRETQYF. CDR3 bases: TGTGCCAGCAGTTCCCCTGGGGGGTTGCGCGAGACCCAGTACTTC.

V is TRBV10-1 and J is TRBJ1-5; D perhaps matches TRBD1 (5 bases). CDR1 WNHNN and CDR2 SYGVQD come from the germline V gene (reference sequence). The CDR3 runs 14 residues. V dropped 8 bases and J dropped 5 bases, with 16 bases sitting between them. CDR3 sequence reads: CASPDGGRDQPQHF. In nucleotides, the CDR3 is TGCGCCAGCCCCGACGGGGGGAGAGATCAGCCCCAGCATTTT.

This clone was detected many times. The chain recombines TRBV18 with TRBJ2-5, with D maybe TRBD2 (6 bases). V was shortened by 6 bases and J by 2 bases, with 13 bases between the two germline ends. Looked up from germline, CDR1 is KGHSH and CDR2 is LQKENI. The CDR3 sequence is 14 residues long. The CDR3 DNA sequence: TGTGCCAGCTCGACCAGCGGGTATCAAGAGACCCAGTACTTC. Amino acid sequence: CASSTSGYQETQYF.

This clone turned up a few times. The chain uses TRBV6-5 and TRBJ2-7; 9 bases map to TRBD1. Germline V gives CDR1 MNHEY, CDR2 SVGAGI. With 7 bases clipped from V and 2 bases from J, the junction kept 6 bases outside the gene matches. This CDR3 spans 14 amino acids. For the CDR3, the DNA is TGTGCCAGCACAAGAGGACAGGGGACCTACGAGCAGTACTTC. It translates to CASTRGQGTYEQYF.

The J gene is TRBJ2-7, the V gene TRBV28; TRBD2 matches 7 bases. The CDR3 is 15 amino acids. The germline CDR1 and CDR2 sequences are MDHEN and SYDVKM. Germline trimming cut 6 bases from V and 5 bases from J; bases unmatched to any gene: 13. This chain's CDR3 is CASSRWSSGPHEQYF. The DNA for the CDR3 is TGTGCCAGCAGCCGTTGGTCTAGCGGTCCCCACGAGCAGTACTTC. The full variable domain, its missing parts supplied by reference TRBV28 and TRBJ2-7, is DVKVTQSSRYLVKRTGEKVFLECVQDMDHENMFWYRQDPGLGLRLIYFSYDVKMKEKGDIPEGYSVSREKKERFSLILESASTNQTSMYLCASSRWSSGPHEQYFGPGTRLTVT.

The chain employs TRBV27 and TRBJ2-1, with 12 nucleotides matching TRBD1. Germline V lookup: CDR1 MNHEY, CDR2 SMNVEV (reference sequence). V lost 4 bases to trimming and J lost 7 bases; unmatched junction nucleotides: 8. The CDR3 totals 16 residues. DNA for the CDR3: TGTGCCAGCAGTTCGCGGGGGGGACAGGGGGCAAATGAGCAGTTCTTC. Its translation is CASSSRGGQGANEQFF.

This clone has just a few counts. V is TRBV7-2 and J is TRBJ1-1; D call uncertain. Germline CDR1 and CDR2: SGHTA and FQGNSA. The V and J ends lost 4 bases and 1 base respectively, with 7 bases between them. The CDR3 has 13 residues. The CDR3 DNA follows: TGTGCCAGCAGCTCGGACTGGAACACTGAAGCTTTCTTT. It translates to CASSSDWNTEAFF.

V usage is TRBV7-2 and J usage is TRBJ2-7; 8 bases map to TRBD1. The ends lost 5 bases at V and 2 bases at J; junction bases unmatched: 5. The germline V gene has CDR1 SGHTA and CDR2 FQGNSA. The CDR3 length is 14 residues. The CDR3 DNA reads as TGTGCCAGCAGCCGGGGACAGGCCGCCTACGAGCAGTACTTC. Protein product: CASSRGQAAYEQYF.

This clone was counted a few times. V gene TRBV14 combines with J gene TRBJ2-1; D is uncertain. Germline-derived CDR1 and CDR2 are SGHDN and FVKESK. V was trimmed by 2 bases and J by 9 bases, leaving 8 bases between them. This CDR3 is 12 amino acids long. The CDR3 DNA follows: TGTGCCAGCAGCCAATATTTCAGTGAGCAGTTCTTC. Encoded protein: CASSQYFSEQFF. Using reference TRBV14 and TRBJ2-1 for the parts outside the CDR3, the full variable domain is EAGVTQFPSHSVIEKGQTVTLRCDPISGHDNLYWYRRVMGKEIKFLLHFVKESKQDESGMPNNRFLAERTGGTYSTLKVQPAELEDSGVYFCASSQYFSEQFFGPGTRLTVL.

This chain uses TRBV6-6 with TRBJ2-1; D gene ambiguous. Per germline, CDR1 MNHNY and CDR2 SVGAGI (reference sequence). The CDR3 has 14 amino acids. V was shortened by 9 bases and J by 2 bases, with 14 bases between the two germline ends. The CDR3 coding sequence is TGTGCCAGTTCCCCACTCGCTACCTACAATGAGCAGTTCTTC. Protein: CASSPLATYNEQFF.

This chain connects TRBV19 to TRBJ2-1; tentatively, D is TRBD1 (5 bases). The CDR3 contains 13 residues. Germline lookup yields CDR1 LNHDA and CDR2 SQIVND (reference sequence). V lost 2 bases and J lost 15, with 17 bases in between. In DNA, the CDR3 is TGTGCCAGTAGTATAAGGGGCCTGCTGGGAAGGTTCTTC. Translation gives CASSIRGLLGRFF.

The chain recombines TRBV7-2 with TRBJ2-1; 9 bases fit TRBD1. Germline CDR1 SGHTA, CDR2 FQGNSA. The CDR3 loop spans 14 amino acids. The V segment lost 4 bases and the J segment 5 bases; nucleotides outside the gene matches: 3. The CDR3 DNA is TGTGCCAGCAGCTACAGGGGGCAGAACAATGAGCAGTTCTTC. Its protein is CASSYRGQNNEQFF.

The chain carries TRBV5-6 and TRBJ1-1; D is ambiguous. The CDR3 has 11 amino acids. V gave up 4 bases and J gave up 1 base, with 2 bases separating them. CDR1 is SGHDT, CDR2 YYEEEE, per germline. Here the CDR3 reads CASSQNTEAFF. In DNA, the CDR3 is TGTGCCAGCAGCCAGAACACTGAAGCTTTCTTT.

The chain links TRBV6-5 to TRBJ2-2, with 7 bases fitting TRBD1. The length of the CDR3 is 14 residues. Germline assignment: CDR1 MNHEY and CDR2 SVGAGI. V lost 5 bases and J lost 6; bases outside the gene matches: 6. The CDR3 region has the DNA TGTGCCAGCAGTCAGACCGGGACAGCCGGGGAGCTGTTTTTT. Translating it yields CASSQTGTAGELFF.

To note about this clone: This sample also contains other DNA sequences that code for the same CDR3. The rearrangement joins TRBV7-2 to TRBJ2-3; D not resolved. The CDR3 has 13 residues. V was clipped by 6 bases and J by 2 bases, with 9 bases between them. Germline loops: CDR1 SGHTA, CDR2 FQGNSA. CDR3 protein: CASSLGVTDTQYF. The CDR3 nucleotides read TGTGCCAGCAGTCTAGGAGTCACAGATACGCAGTATTTT.

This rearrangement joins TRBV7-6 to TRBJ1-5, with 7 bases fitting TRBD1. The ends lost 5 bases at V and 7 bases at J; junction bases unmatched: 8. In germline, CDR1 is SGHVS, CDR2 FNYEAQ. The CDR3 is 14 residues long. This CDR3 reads CASSNQQGNQPQHF. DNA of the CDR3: TGTGCCAGCAGCAACCAACAGGGGAACCAGCCCCAGCATTTT.

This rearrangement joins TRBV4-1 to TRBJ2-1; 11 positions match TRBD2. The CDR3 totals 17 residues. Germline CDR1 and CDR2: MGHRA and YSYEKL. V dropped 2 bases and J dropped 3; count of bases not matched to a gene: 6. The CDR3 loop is CASSQLAGGGVYNEQFF. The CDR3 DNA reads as TGCGCCAGCAGCCAACTAGCGGGGGGTGGGGTCTACAATGAGCAGTTCTTC.

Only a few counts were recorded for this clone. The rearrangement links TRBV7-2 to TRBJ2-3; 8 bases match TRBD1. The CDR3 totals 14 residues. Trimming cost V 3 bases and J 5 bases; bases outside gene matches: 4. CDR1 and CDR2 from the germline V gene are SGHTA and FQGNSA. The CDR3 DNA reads TGTGCCAGCAGCTTTCAGGGGGCTGGAGATACGCAGTATTTT. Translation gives CASSFQGAGDTQYF.

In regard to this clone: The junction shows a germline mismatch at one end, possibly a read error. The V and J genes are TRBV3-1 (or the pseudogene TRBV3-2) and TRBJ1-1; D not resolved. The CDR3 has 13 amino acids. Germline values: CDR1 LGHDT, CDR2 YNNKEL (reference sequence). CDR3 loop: CASSQAWNSEAFF. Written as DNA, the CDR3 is TGTGCCAGCAGCCAAGCCTGGAACAGTGAAGCTTTCTTT.

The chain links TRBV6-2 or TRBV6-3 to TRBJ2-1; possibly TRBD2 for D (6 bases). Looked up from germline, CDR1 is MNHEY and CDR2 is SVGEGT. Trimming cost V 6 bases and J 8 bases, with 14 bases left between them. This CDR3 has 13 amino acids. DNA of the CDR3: TGTGCCAGCAGCCGGACTACTAGGGATGAGCAGTTCTTC. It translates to CASSRTTRDEQFF.

CDR3 protein: CASSHQRGREKLFF. The CDR3, as DNA: TGTGCCAGCAGCCACCAACGGGGGAGGGAAAAACTGTTTTTT. This chain uses TRBV3-1 (or the pseudogene TRBV3-2) with TRBJ1-4; D may be TRBD1 (5 bases). Between the trimmed V and J ends, which lost 3 bases and 8 bases, there was a span of 13 bases. This CDR3 is built from 14 residues. CDR1 LGHDT and CDR2 YNNKEL come from the germline V gene (reference sequence).

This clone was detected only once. CDR3 nucleotide sequence: TGTGCCAGCTCACGCTCCTCCGGGGTGGGCCAGCCCCAGCATTTT. Protein sequence: CASSRSSGVGQPQHF. The chain employs TRBV18 and TRBJ1-5; D gene ambiguous. This CDR3 has 15 residues. Looked up from germline, CDR1 is KGHSH and CDR2 is LQKENI. V lost 4 bases, J lost 7 bases, and 17 bases lay in between.

CDR3 protein: CSAGLPGELFF. CDR3 sequence (DNA): TGCAGCGCCGGGTTGCCGGGTGAACTGTTTTTT. The rearrangement links TRBV29-1 to TRBJ1-4; no reliable D call. The CDR3 consists of 11 residues. The germline V gene encodes CDR1 SQVTM and CDR2 ANQGSEA. V lost 7 bases and J lost 12, with 15 bases in between.

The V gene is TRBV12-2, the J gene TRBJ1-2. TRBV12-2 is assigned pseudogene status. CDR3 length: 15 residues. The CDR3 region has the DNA TGTGCAAGTCGCTTAGGAGAGGGTCCCGACTATGGCTACACCTTC. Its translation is CASRLGEGPDYGYTF.

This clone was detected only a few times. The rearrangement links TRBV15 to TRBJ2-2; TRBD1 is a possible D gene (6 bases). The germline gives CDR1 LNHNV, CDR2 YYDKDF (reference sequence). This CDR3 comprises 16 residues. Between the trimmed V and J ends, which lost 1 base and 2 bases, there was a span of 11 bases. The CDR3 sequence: CATSRVVGTNTGELFF. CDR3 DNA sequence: TGTGCCACCAGCAGAGTGGTGGGGACAAACACCGGGGAGCTGTTTTTT.

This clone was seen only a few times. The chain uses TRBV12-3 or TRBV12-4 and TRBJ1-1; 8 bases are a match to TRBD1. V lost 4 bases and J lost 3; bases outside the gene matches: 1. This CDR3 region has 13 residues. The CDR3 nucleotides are TGTGCCAGCAGTTACAGGGGGGACACTGAAGCTTTCTTT. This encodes CASSYRGDTEAFF.

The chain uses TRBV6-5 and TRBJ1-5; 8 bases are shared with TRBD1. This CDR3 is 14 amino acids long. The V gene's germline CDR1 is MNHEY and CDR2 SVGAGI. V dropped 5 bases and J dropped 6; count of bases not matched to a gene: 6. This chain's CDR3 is CASSTRTGTQPQHF. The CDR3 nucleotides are TGTGCCAGCAGTACCCGGACAGGGACTCAGCCCCAGCATTTT.

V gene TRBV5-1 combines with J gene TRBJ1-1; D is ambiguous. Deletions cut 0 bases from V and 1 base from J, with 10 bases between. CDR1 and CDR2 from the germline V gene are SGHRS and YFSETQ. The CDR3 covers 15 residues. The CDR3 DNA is TGCGCCAGCAGCTTGGATTTAGGGAGGAACACTGAAGCTTTCTTT. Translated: CASSLDLGRNTEAFF.

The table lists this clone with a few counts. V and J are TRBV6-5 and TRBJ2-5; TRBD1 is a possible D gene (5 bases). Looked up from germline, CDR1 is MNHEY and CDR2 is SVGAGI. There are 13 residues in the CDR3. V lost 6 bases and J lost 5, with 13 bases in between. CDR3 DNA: TGTGCCAGCAGGAACCGACAGTTCGAGACCCAGTACTTC. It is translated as CASRNRQFETQYF.